This TCR beta chain comes out of a study of Tregs in tolerant kidney transplant recipients. V gave up 6 bases and J gave up 2 bases; unmatched junction bases: 6. Germline V gene sequence: CDR1 SNHLY, CDR2 FYNNEI. The CDR3 totals 15 residues. The method was immunoSEQ multiplex PCR; TCRdb's version includes in-frame clones alone and lacks a portion of them. The table shows tens of thousands of clones, with roughly 98% occurring only once. The receptor's source is a human donor who received a combined kidney and bone marrow transplant. Sequencing used CD4+ T cells from blood, obtained before the transplant. The gene calls are TRBV2 and TRBJ1-2, with 10 nucleotides matching TRBD1. The CDR3 here is CASSVGQGGNYGYTF. CDR3 bases: TGTGCCAGCAGCGTAGGACAGGGGGGAAACTATGGCTACACCTTC. The whole variable domain, remainder taken from reference TRBV2 and TRBJ1-2, is EPEVTQTPSHQVTQMGQEVILRCVPISNHLYFYWYRQILGQKVEFLVSFYNNEISEKSEIFDDQFSVERPDGSNFTLKIRSTKLEDSAMYFCASSVGQGGNYGYTFGSGTRLTVV.